A single sample is the source of the 30 T cell receptor beta chains below, sequenced in a study of blood T cell repertoires in COVID-19. Method: immunoSEQ multiplex PCR; TCRdb's copy keeps in-frame clones and lacks some. The sample has roughly 300,000 clones, approximately 90% seen once; the top ten hold 1.1%. Sample: PBMCs or T cells enriched from blood (not recorded which). These receptors all come from a woman aged 25 to 39 who had recovered from COVID-19.

This clone came up a few times. The J gene is TRBJ1-5, the V gene TRBV10-2; 9 bases map to TRBD1. With V trimmed by 8 bases and J by 6 bases, 8 bases remained unmatched. CDR3 length: 14 amino acids. Germline V gene data show CDR1 as WSHSY and CDR2 as SAAADI. CDR3 sequence: CASGNGQGSQPQHF. The CDR3 nucleotides read TGCGCCAGCGGTAACGGACAGGGGAGTCAGCCCCAGCATTTT.

V is TRBV4-2 and J is TRBJ1-1, with D unclear. Trimming removed 0 bases from V and 0 bases from J, with 14 bases in between. Germline CDR1 and CDR2: LGHNA and YNFKEQ. This CDR3 contains 17 residues. CDR3 in DNA: TGTGCCAGCAGCCAAGATCAGCAAAACAGATTGAACACTGAAGCTTTCTTT. Its translation is CASSQDQQNRLNTEAFF.

V usage is TRBV5-1 and J usage is TRBJ2-5; maybe TRBD1 (5 bases). The V gene's germline CDR1 is SGHRS and CDR2 YFSETQ. The CDR3 has 16 residues. V was cut by 1 base and J by 2 bases, with 15 bases left in between. The CDR3 spells CASSLFATGPQETQYF. In nucleotides, the CDR3 is TGCGCCAGCAGCTTGTTCGCCACAGGACCTCAAGAGACCCAGTACTTC.

The rearrangement joins TRBV6-5 to TRBJ1-2; possibly TRBD1 for D (6 bases). This CDR3 is built from 14 residues. Per germline, CDR1 MNHEY and CDR2 SVGAGI. With 2 bases removed from V and 2 bases from J, the gap between germline ends came to 9 bases. The CDR3: CASSYDRLNYGYTF. The CDR3 DNA reads TGTGCCAGCAGTTACGACAGGTTGAACTATGGCTACACCTTC.

The rearrangement links TRBV7-3 to TRBJ2-1, with 12 nucleotides matching TRBD2. Per the germline V gene, CDR1 is SGHTA and CDR2 is FQGTGA. The CDR3 spans 16 residues. The junction had 6 bases not matched to a gene; V was cut back by 5 bases and J by 4 bases. CDR3 bases: TGTGCCAGCAGCCCACTGACTAGCGGGGGATACAATGAGCAGTTCTTC. Protein product: CASSPLTSGGYNEQFF.

The rearrangement joins TRBV28 to TRBJ2-7; 12 bases fit TRBD1. The junction had 10 bases not matched to a gene; V was cut back by 5 bases and J by 5 bases. Germline V gene sequence: CDR1 MDHEN, CDR2 SYDVKM. The CDR3 extends over 16 amino acids. This chain's CDR3 is CASSTKSGTGGNEQYF. CDR3 coding DNA: TGTGCCAGCAGTACTAAGTCCGGGACAGGGGGCAACGAGCAGTACTTC.

The chain joins TRBV7-2 to TRBJ2-7, with 15 bases fitting TRBD2. Trimming removed 6 bases from V and 6 bases from J; junction bases left unmatched: 6. Germline CDR1 reads SGHTA; CDR2 reads FQGNSA. The CDR3 has 15 residues. CDR3 loop: CASREGTSGRPEQYF. The CDR3 bases are TGTGCCAGCAGAGAGGGGACTAGCGGGAGGCCCGAGCAGTACTTC.

The chain uses TRBV3-1 (or the pseudogene TRBV3-2) and TRBJ2-1; the match to TRBD2 covers 13 bases. The trim removed 3 bases at V and 7 bases at J, leaving 3 bases unmatched. Per germline, CDR1 LGHDT and CDR2 YNNKEL (reference sequence). This CDR3 has 15 amino acids. The CDR3 loop is CASSQPGLAGNEQFF. In nucleotides, the CDR3 is TGTGCCAGCAGCCAGCCGGGACTAGCGGGAAATGAGCAGTTCTTC.

This clone was observed once. This sequence joins TRBV27 and TRBJ1-2; D might be TRBD1 (6 bases). V gave up 6 bases and J gave up 8 bases, with 16 bases separating them. Germline V gene data show CDR1 as MNHEY and CDR2 as SMNVEV (reference sequence). The CDR3 covers 13 residues. CDR3 in amino acids: CASSTRGRGGYTF. CDR3 nucleotides: TGTGCCAGCAGCACCAGGGGACGAGGGGGCTACACCTTC.

J is TRBJ2-3 and V is TRBV5-6; tentatively, D is TRBD1 (6 bases). There are 13 residues in the CDR3. Deletions cut 5 bases from V and 6 bases from J, with 13 bases between. CDR1 and CDR2 from the germline V gene are SGHDT and YYEEEE. The CDR3 nucleotides are TGTGCCAGCAGTCGGATACAGGGCGATACGCAGTATTTT. Translated, it gives CASSRIQGDTQYF. Using reference TRBV5-6 and TRBJ2-3 for the parts outside the CDR3, the full variable domain is DAGVTQSPTHLIKTRGQQVTLRCSPKSGHDTVSWYQQALGQGPQFIFQYYEEEERQRGNFPDRFSGHQFPNYSSELNVNALLLGDSALYLCASSRIQGDTQYFGPGTRLTVL.

This chain joins TRBV19 and TRBJ1-1, with D unresolved. Germline assignment: CDR1 LNHDA and CDR2 SQIVND (reference sequence). The CDR3 runs to 16 residues. The V end lost 7 bases, the J end lost 5 bases, and 23 bases lay between the germline ends. The DNA for the CDR3 is TGTGCCAGTACTCCAGGTGGGCCCATGCGTTGGACTGAAGCTTTCTTT. Translation gives CASTPGGPMRWTEAFF.

The genes are TRBV5-5 and TRBJ1-5; D remains unclear. The germline gives CDR1 SGHKS, CDR2 YYEKEE (reference sequence). V was trimmed by 0 bases and J by 6 bases, leaving 13 bases between them. There are 15 residues in the CDR3. The CDR3 nucleotides are TGTGCCAGCAGCTTGGATGCGGGGAGGTCTCAGCCCCAGCATTTT. Translation gives CASSLDAGRSQPQHF.

The chain carries TRBV6-2 or TRBV6-3 and TRBJ2-3, with D unclear. Trimming cost V 5 bases and J 0 bases, with 15 bases left between them. The CDR3 totals 16 residues. Germline V gene sequence: CDR1 MNHEY, CDR2 SVGEGT. The CDR3 coding sequence is TGTGCCAGCAGTCTTTGGGCGACACCTAGCACAGATACGCAGTATTTT. Translating it yields CASSLWATPSTDTQYF.

The genes are TRBV12-2 and TRBJ2-3; TRBD1, the table's D call, lacks a check against the DNA. TRBV12-2 is designated a pseudogene. The CDR3 is made up of 15 amino acids. This chain's CDR3 is CASRFRGHYTDTQYF. CDR3 DNA sequence: TGTGCAAGTCGCTTCCGGGGACACTACACAGATACGCAGTATTTT.

V is TRBV5-6 and J is TRBJ1-2; weak D call: TRBD1 (5 bases). This CDR3 is 14 amino acids long. Germline CDR1 is SGHDT and CDR2 is YYEEEE. Between the trimmed V and J ends, which lost 3 bases and 6 bases, there was a span of 15 bases. In DNA, the CDR3 is TGTGCCAGCAGCTCAAGGGGCAGGGTGGATGGCTACACCTTC. This codes for CASSSRGRVDGYTF.

A single count supports this clone. The sample contains more than one DNA sequence encoding this CDR3. The chain carries TRBV4-1 and TRBJ2-2; 7 nucleotides align to TRBD1. The CDR3 runs 14 residues. Germline loops: CDR1 MGHRA, CDR2 YSYEKL. J was trimmed by 4 bases and V by 3 bases; bases with no gene match: 2. As DNA, the CDR3 is TGCGCCAGCAGCCAGCCAGGGGGCACCGGGGAGCTGTTTTTT. Its protein is CASSQPGGTGELFF.

The CDR3 nucleotides are TGCGCCAGCAGCTTGATGACGGGAGCATTATTGACCGGGGAGCTGTTTTTT. Amino acid sequence: CASSLMTGALLTGELFF. The rearrangement joins TRBV5-1 to TRBJ2-2, with a possible D match to TRBD2 (6 bases). This CDR3 is 17 amino acids long. With 1 base removed from V and 5 bases from J, the gap between germline ends came to 18 bases. Germline values: CDR1 SGHRS, CDR2 YFSETQ.

The chain carries TRBV19 and TRBJ1-5; 8 bases fit TRBD1. V lost 5 bases and J lost 6; bases outside the gene matches: 9. The CDR3 totals 15 residues. Germline V gene sequence: CDR1 LNHDA, CDR2 SQIVND (reference sequence). CDR3 in amino acids: CASSVGQGGAQPQHF. The CDR3 nucleotides read TGTGCCAGTAGTGTCGGACAGGGAGGCGCTCAGCCCCAGCATTTT.

This clone was seen a single time. The chain recombines TRBV4-3 with TRBJ1-1, with D perhaps matching TRBD1 (5 bases). This CDR3 contains 15 residues. Germline V gives CDR1 LGHNA, CDR2 YSLEER. The ends were cut back, 0 bases at V and 5 bases at J, with 13 bases in the middle. The CDR3 reads CASSQDGQGGTEAFF. CDR3 nucleotide sequence: TGCGCCAGCAGCCAAGATGGGCAGGGAGGAACTGAAGCTTTCTTT.

CDR3 in amino acids: CASSSPGQGSYNEQFF. As DNA, the CDR3 is TGTGCCAGCAGTTCCCCCGGACAGGGATCCTACAATGAGCAGTTCTTC. J is TRBJ2-1 and V is TRBV27, with 8 bases fitting TRBD1. This CDR3 spans 16 amino acids. V dropped 4 bases and J dropped 1; count of bases not matched to a gene: 6. Germline values: CDR1 MNHEY, CDR2 SMNVEV (reference sequence).

J is TRBJ1-2 and V is TRBV19, with TRBD1 identical over 7 bases. Trimming at V came to 4 bases and at J to 10 bases, leaving 9 bases not matched to a gene. This CDR3 comprises 13 residues. Germline V gives CDR1 LNHDA, CDR2 SQIVND (reference sequence). The DNA for the CDR3 is TGTGCCAGTAGTAGCGTCCAGGGGGTATACTACACCTTC. Its translation is CASSSVQGVYYTF.

The genes are TRBV4-3 and TRBJ2-2, with TRBD2 identical over 13 bases. The CDR3 length is 16 residues. Germline CDR1 LGHNA, CDR2 YSLEER. Trimming took 4 bases from V and 6 from J; bases not matched to a gene: 5. The CDR3 region has the DNA TGCGCCAGCAGCCCCGGACTAGCGGGAGCCGCCGGGGAGCTGTTTTTT. Translated: CASSPGLAGAAGELFF.

V is TRBV9 and J is TRBJ1-1, with a weak D call TRBD1 (5 bases). The CDR3 loop spans 15 amino acids. Trimming shortened V by 1 base and J by 4 bases, and 14 bases separated the two germline ends. Germline V lookup: CDR1 SGDLS, CDR2 YYNGEE. CDR3 protein: CASSVIDSRTTEAFF. CDR3 nucleotides: TGTGCCAGCAGCGTAATTGACAGCCGCACCACTGAAGCTTTCTTT.

The J gene is TRBJ2-2, the V gene TRBV18; 7 positions agree with TRBD2. J gave up 2 bases and V 3 bases, and 15 bases lay outside the gene matches. This CDR3 is 19 amino acids long. Germline assignment: CDR1 KGHSH and CDR2 LQKENI. The CDR3 loop is CASSPRHGSLAENTGELFF. CDR3 DNA: TGTGCCAGCTCACCGAGACACGGATCTCTAGCGGAAAACACCGGGGAGCTGTTTTTT.

The V and J genes are TRBV28 and TRBJ1-5; 9 nucleotides line up with TRBD1. CDR1 MDHEN and CDR2 SYDVKM come from the germline V gene. CDR3 length: 15 residues. With V trimmed by 6 bases and J by 2 bases, 5 bases remained unmatched. CDR3 nucleotide sequence: TGTGCCAGCAGAACAGGGGGCGGTCGCAATCAGCCCCAGCATTTT. Its protein product is CASRTGGGRNQPQHF.

The chain couples TRBV28 to TRBJ1-5; 7 nucleotides match TRBD1. CDR3 length equals 14 residues. Germline V gene lookup returns CDR1 MDHEN and CDR2 SYDVKM. Losses at the gene ends were 3 bases for V and 3 bases for J; bases not matched to a gene: 2. CDR3 sequence (DNA): TGTGCCAGCAGTTTTAGGGGGCACAATCAGCCCCAGCATTTT. This codes for CASSFRGHNQPQHF. The full variable domain, with the rest looked up from reference TRBV28 and TRBJ1-5, is DVKVTQSSRYLVKRTGEKVFLECVQDMDHENMFWYRQDPGLGLRLIYFSYDVKMKEKGDIPEGYSVSREKKERFSLILESASTNQTSMYLCASSFRGHNQPQHFGDGTRLSIL.

The V gene is TRBV5-6, the J gene TRBJ2-3; D is perhaps TRBD1 (5 bases). The CDR3 is 15 amino acids. Germline V CDR1 and CDR2: SGHDT, YYEEEE. V was shortened by 7 bases and J by 1 base, with 16 bases between the two germline ends. CDR3 DNA sequence: TGTGCCAGCCGTCCAGGGCTGGATGGCACAGATACGCAGTATTTT. Translating it yields CASRPGLDGTDTQYF.

V usage is TRBV18 and J usage is TRBJ1-6; a weak D match, TRBD1 (6 bases). Trimming shortened V by 1 base and J by 7 bases, and 8 bases separated the two germline ends. The V gene's germline CDR1 is KGHSH and CDR2 LQKENI. The CDR3 sequence is 14 residues long. CDR3 amino acids: CASSPQDSNSPLHF. CDR3 DNA: TGTGCCAGCTCACCACAGGACAGCAATTCACCCCTCCACTTT.

This chain connects TRBV6-2 or TRBV6-3 to TRBJ2-4; 7 bases are shared with TRBD1. CDR1 is MNHEY, CDR2 SVGEGT, per germline. J gave up 6 bases and V 6 bases, and 11 bases lay outside the gene matches. The CDR3 extends over 15 amino acids. Written as DNA, the CDR3 is TGTGCCAGCAGCCGTCGCGAGGGGGCAGGAAACATTCAGTACTTC. Residues: CASSRREGAGNIQYF.

This chain connects TRBV28 to TRBJ1-3; D is undetermined. Germline CDR1 reads MDHEN; CDR2 reads SYDVKM. V was trimmed by 6 bases and J by 0 bases, leaving 9 bases between them. The CDR3 is 14 residues long. The CDR3 nucleotides are TGTGCCAGCAGCCCACAGTACTCTGGAAACACCATATATTTT. It is translated as CASSPQYSGNTIYF.